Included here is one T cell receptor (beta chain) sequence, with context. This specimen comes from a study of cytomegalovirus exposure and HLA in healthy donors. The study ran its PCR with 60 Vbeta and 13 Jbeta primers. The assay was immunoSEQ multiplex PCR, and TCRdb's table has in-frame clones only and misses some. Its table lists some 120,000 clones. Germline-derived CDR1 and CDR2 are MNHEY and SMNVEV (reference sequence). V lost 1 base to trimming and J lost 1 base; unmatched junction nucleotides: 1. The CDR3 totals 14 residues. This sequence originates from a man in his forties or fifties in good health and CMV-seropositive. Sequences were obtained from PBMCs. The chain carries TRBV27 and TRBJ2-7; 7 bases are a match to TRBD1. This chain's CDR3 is CASSLYRGSYEQYF. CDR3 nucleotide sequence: TGTGCCAGCAGTTTATACAGGGGTTCCTACGAGCAGTACTTC.